These T cell receptor beta chains were read from a single sample in a study of shared clonotypes between healthy human individuals. Libraries were prepared by immunoSEQ multiplex PCR; TCRdb keeps only in-frame clonotypes and omits some of them. Of over a million clones listed, about 98.5% are singletons. Sample: naive CD4+ T cells sorted from blood. The receptors were gathered from a young man in good health. Each CDR3 is given with its conserved first and last residue. D genes are given only for firm matches. The listing skips clone size in some rows; elsewhere it reads once, few, many or a size class.

D gene	V gene	clone size	J gene	CDR3 length	CDR3 DNA	CDR3 protein
.	TRBV7-2	.	TRBJ2-4	12	TGTGCCAGCAGCTCCCGGGGACGCATTCAGTACTTC	CASSSRGRIQYF
.	TRBV7-2	.	TRBJ2-3	11	TGTGCCAGCAGCTTCACAGATACGCAGTATTTT	CASSFTDTQYF
.	TRBV5-1	.	TRBJ1-2	15	TGCGCCAGCAGCTTGGTTCCAGGGGCTAACTATGGCTACACCTTC	CASSLVPGANYGYTF
.	TRBV5-1	.	TRBJ1-5	15	TGCGCCAGCAGCTTGGAGGCAGGTCGCAATCAGCCCCAGCATTTT	CASSLEAGRNQPQHF
.	TRBV29-1	.	TRBJ2-5	11	TGCAGCGTTGAATCCGGGGAGACCCAGTACTTC	CSVESGETQYF
.	TRBV6-5	.	TRBJ2-1	12	TGTGCCAGCAGCCCGCGCGGCGGTGAGCAGTTCTTC	CASSPRGGEQFF
TRBD2	TRBV19	.	TRBJ2-1	15	TGTGCCAGTAGTATAACTAGCGGGAGAATCAATGAGCAGTTCTTC	CASSITSGRINEQFF
.	TRBV20-1	.	TRBJ2-5	11	TGCAGTGCCAACCGGGAAGAGACCCAGTACTTC	CSANREETQYF
.	TRBV5-1	.	TRBJ1-3	16	TGCGCCAGCAGCTTGGCCCCCGCCAGGGGAGGGAACACCATATATTTT	CASSLAPARGGNTIYF
.	TRBV9	.	TRBJ1-3	16	TGTGCCAGCACCCGGACAGCCGATGTCTCTGGAAACACCATATATTTT	CASTRTADVSGNTIYF
.	TRBV2	few	TRBJ1-1	13	TGTGCCAGCAGTCCCGAGGGGAACACTGAAGCTTTCTTT	CASSPEGNTEAFF
.	TRBV5-4	.	TRBJ2-6	16	TGTGCCAGCAGCTTACCGGGGCCTCTTGGGGCCAACGTCCTGACTTTC	CASSLPGPLGANVLTF
.	TRBV5-1	.	TRBJ1-2	11	TGCGCCAGCAGCTCGAGTGATGGCTACACCTTC	CASSSSDGYTF
.	TRBV13	.	TRBJ2-1	16	TGTGCCAGCAGCCCCCCGAAAGGCGTCTCCTACAATGAGCAGTTCTTC	CASSPPKGVSYNEQFF
.	TRBV20-1	.	TRBJ1-5	11	TGCAGTGCTGGGACTGATCAGCCCCAGCATTTT	CSAGTDQPQHF
TRBD2	TRBV18	once	TRBJ2-7	21	TGTGCCAGCTCACCACTTAGCGCAAGAACACTAGCGGGAGACCCCTCCTACGAGCAGTACTTC	CASSPLSARTLAGDPSYEQYF
.	TRBV5-4	.	TRBJ2-7	14	TGTGCCAGCAGCCCCCATGGGGGCTCTAACGAGCAGTACTTC	CASSPHGGSNEQYF
.	TRBV10-1	.	TRBJ2-1	13	TGCGCCAGCAGTGATGAGCCCGCCCTCGAGCAGTTCTTC	CASSDEPALEQFF
TRBD2	TRBV4-1	.	TRBJ2-5	17	TGCGCCAGCAGCCAGGAGACTAGCGGGAGGGGATTGGAGACCCAGTACTTC	CASSQETSGRGLETQYF
TRBD2	TRBV7-3	once	TRBJ2-1	14	TGTGCCAGCAGCTTGACTAGCGGGAGGAATGAGCAGTTCTTC	CASSLTSGRNEQFF
.	TRBV14	.	TRBJ1-1	15	TGTGCCAGCAGCCAAGTGGGGGGCGTGAACACTGAAGCTTTCTTT	CASSQVGGVNTEAFF
.	TRBV5-1	.	TRBJ2-7	14	TGCGCCAGCAGCAGGGACACCGGCTCCTACGAGCAGTACTTC	CASSRDTGSYEQYF
.	TRBV4-3	.	TRBJ1-2	15	TGCGCCAGCAGCCAAGTTTCAGGGGCCGGCTATGGCTACACCTTC	CASSQVSGAGYGYTF
TRBD1	TRBV2	.	TRBJ2-3	15	TGTGCCAGCAGTCAGGACAGGGGGAGCACAGATACGCAGTATTTT	CASSQDRGSTDTQYF
.	TRBV14	.	TRBJ2-1	13	TGTGCCAGCAGGATCGACTTGAACAATGAGCAGTTCTTC	CASRIDLNNEQFF
.	TRBV28	once	TRBJ2-3	12	TGTGCCAGCAGCCCGGGCTATCATACGCAGTATTTT	CASSPGYHTQYF
.	TRBV7-6	.	TRBJ1-1	13	TGTGCCAGCAGCTTGACTTCTAACACTGAAGCTTTCTTT	CASSLTSNTEAFF
TRBD1	TRBV5-1	.	TRBJ1-2	12	TGCGCCAGCAGACAGGGGTCGGTTGGCTACACCTTC	CASRQGSVGYTF
.	TRBV5-1	.	TRBJ2-3	15	TGCGCCAGCAGCGAACAGGTCTCGGGCACAGATACGCAGTATTTT	CASSEQVSGTDTQYF
.	TRBV9	.	TRBJ2-1	16	TGTACCAGCAGCCCCCGGGCTCATACGTTATACAATGAGCAGTTCTTC	CTSSPRAHTLYNEQFF
TRBD2	TRBV7-2	once	TRBJ2-3	17	TGTGCCAGCAGATCTAATAGTCCGGGACTAGGGACAGATACGCAGTATTTT	CASRSNSPGLGTDTQYF
.	TRBV7-9	.	TRBJ1-5	14	TGTGCCAGCAGCCAAATAACCGAAAATCAGCCCCAGCATTTT	CASSQITENQPQHF
.	TRBV9	once	TRBJ2-7	13	TGTGCCAGCAGCCGAGGACGGACCTACGAGCAGTACTTC	CASSRGRTYEQYF
.	TRBV5-5	.	TRBJ1-5	13	TGTGCCAACAGCTTGGGAGGCGATCAGCCCCAGCATTTT	CANSLGGDQPQHF
TRBD1	TRBV7-2	.	TRBJ2-5	15	TGTGCCAGCAGCTCACAGGGGGTTCCCCAAGAGACCCAGTACTTC	CASSSQGVPQETQYF
.	TRBV11-3	.	TRBJ2-7	15	TGTGCCAGCAGCTCGACGGGGAGGGGGACCTACGAGCAGTACTTC	CASSSTGRGTYEQYF
.	TRBV29-1	.	TRBJ2-7	11	TGCAGCGTTAAGGGGACCTACGAGCAGTACTTC	CSVKGTYEQYF
TRBD2	TRBV19	.	TRBJ2-1	15	TGTGCCAGTAGTATGTTTGGCGGGAGGGCCTCTGAGCAGTTCTTC	CASSMFGGRASEQFF
.	TRBV5-4	.	TRBJ2-7	12	TGTGCCAGCAGCGGACTAACGGGAGAGCAGTACTTC	CASSGLTGEQYF
TRBD2	TRBV7-2	.	TRBJ2-7	13	TGTGCCAGCAGCTCCGGGACTAGAAACGAGCAGTACTTC	CASSSGTRNEQYF
.	TRBV7-9	.	TRBJ2-7	14	TGTGCCAGCAGCCCTGTCTCGCGTGCCTACGAGCAGTACTTC	CASSPVSRAYEQYF
.	TRBV2	.	TRBJ2-1	14	TGTGCCAACCCCCGGGACTTGACCTACAATGAGCAGTTCTTC	CANPRDLTYNEQFF
.	TRBV11-3	.	TRBJ2-1	13	TGTGCCAGCAGCTTAGGGGTCGGGGACGCCCCGTTCTTC	CASSLGVGDAPFF
.	TRBV5-5	.	TRBJ2-7	13	TGTGCCAGCAGCCCCCTTAGCTCCTACGAGCAGTACTTC	CASSPLSSYEQYF
TRBD2	TRBV4-1	.	TRBJ2-3	18	TGCGCCAGCAGCCGATTCCTGGCGGGAGGGTCGAGCACAGATACGCAGTATTTT	CASSRFLAGGSSTDTQYF
.	TRBV30	.	TRBJ2-1	11	TGTGCCTGGAGTCAGAGGGATGAGCAGTTCTTC	CAWSQRDEQFF
TRBD1	TRBV30	.	TRBJ1-2	13	TGTGCCGGGGACAGGGTAATCTCTTATGGCTACACCTTC	CAGDRVISYGYTF
.	TRBV5-1	.	TRBJ2-3	15	TGCGCCAGCAGCCTAGGACGGCTTAGCACAGATACGCAGTATTTT	CASSLGRLSTDTQYF
TRBD2	TRBV7-3	.	TRBJ2-2	16	TGTGCCAGCAGCTTATATAGCGGGGGTAGAACCGGGGAGCTGTTTTTT	CASSLYSGGRTGELFF